This passage covers 29 T cell receptor beta chains from one sample sequenced in a study of Graves' ophthalmopathy and Graves' hyperthyroidism. Amplified material comprised TCR beta CDR3 regions derived from RNA transcripts. Following a first-round RT-PCR that used HTBI primers, a second-round multiplex PCR was carried out. TCRdb reprocessed the multiplex PCR reads with MiXCR, giving one entry per CDR3 protein. The table lists over a million distinct CDR3 sequences, 35% to 45% of them singletons. Sequences were obtained from peripheral blood or thyroid tissue (not recorded which). The receptors stem from an adult man with Graves' hyperthyroidism.

The V and J genes are TRBV20-1 and TRBJ2-7, with 8 bases aligning to TRBD1. V was pared by 6 bases and J by 2 bases, with 9 bases of the junction left unmatched. This CDR3 region has 14 residues. Per the germline V gene, CDR1 is DFQATT and CDR2 is SNEGSKA (reference sequence). The CDR3 coding sequence is TGCAGTGCCCCTCGAGGGACAGGCACCTACGAGCAGTACTTC. The encoded protein is CSAPRGTGTYEQYF.

On this clonotype: A much bigger clone sits one base away, suggesting this may be a read error. In this CDR3 the conserved last residue, phenylalanine or tryptophan, is missing, so a read error is likely. The V call is TRBV12-3 or TRBV12-4, the J call TRBJ2-5, with a tentative D call TRBD2 (6 bases). The CDR3 spans 13 residues. V lost 4 bases to trimming and J lost 2 bases, with 8 bases between them. The CDR3 region has the DNA TGTGCCAGCAGTTGGAGGGCACAAGAGACCCAGTACCTC. Translating it yields CASSWRAQETQYL.

The chain is built from TRBV10-3 and TRBJ2-7; no clear D. Deletions cut 6 bases from V and 4 bases from J, with 19 bases between. CDR1 and CDR2 from the germline V gene are ENHRY and SYGVKD. The CDR3 spans 15 residues. CDR3 nucleotide sequence: TGTGCCATCAGCTCAGACGGACCGACTTGGTACGAGCAGTACTTC. This translates into CAISSDGPTWYEQYF.

Regarding this clonotype: This may stem from a read error, because a much larger clone lies one nucleotide away. The V call is TRBV7-2, the J call TRBJ1-4; D is ambiguous. V lost 1 base to trimming and J lost 6 bases, with 12 bases between them. Germline loops: CDR1 SGHTA, CDR2 FQGNSA. CDR3 length: 15 amino acids. The CDR3 protein is CTSSLVRSRDEKLFF. The CDR3 region has the DNA TGTACCAGCAGCTTAGTGAGGTCGAGGGATGAAAAACTGTTTTTT.

In its sample, this clonotype was seen a few times. V is TRBV7-9 and J is TRBJ1-2, with D maybe TRBD1 (5 bases). Trimming left V 0 bases short and J 6 bases short, with 14 bases between. The CDR3 has 15 residues. The germline CDR1 and CDR2 sequences are SEHNR and FQNEAQ (reference sequence). The CDR3 protein is CASSLAFSGTNGYTF. In DNA form, the CDR3 reads TGTGCCAGCAGCTTAGCATTCTCCGGGACGAATGGCTACACCTTC.

This clonotype was detected ten times or more. The chain joins TRBV2 to TRBJ1-2; 8 bases agree with TRBD1. The CDR3 sequence is 15 residues long. With 7 bases clipped from V and 5 bases from J, the junction kept 12 bases outside the gene matches. Germline CDR1 SNHLY, CDR2 FYNNEI. CDR3 protein: CASIPRGQGPYGYTF. For the CDR3, the DNA is TGTGCCAGCATCCCCCGCGGACAGGGCCCTTATGGCTACACCTTC.

Remarks on this clonotype: This may come from a read error, since a much larger clone is one base off. The CDR3, as DNA: TGTGCCAGCAGCCCTGGGGTGTCCAACAAGCAGTACTTC. Translation gives CASSPGVSNKQYF. This rearrangement joins TRBV7-6 to TRBJ2-7; D not resolved. Per the germline V gene, CDR1 is SGHVS and CDR2 is FNYEAQ. The length of the CDR3 is 13 residues. V dropped 5 bases and J dropped 8 bases, with 16 bases sitting between them.

This clonotype was found many times. The chain employs TRBV7-6 and TRBJ2-5, with TRBD2 identical over 10 bases. After removal of 1 base from V and 5 bases from J, the junction contained 10 bases not matched to a gene. From germline, CDR1 is SGHVS and CDR2 FNYEAQ. The CDR3 is 17 amino acids. Here the CDR3 reads CASSLELAGILGETQYF. In DNA, the CDR3 is TGTGCCAGCAGCTTAGAACTAGCGGGGATTTTAGGGGAGACCCAGTACTTC.

Remarks on this clonotype: A read error is likely, as this CDR3 ends without the conserved phenylalanine or tryptophan. Because the CDR3's place on the DNA is in doubt, the DNA is left out and the CDR3 is given as listed by TCRdb. V gene TRBV2 combines with J gene TRBJ2-5. Inclusive of both ends, the CDR3 amounts to 8 amino acids. Germline V gene sequence: CDR1 SNHLY, CDR2 FYNNEI. The CDR3 loop reads CASSKTQL.

There are many counts of this clonotype. The rearrangement uses TRBV7-2 and TRBJ1-4; tentative D call: TRBD1 (6 bases). Per germline, CDR1 SGHTA and CDR2 FQGNSA. CDR3 length: 15 amino acids. Trimming stripped 5 bases from V and 8 bases from J, with 18 bases between. The chain's CDR3 is CASSPQTGKGEKLFF. The CDR3 DNA follows: TGTGCCAGCAGCCCCCAGACAGGCAAAGGGGAAAAACTGTTTTTT. Variable domain in full (rest from reference TRBV7-2 and TRBJ1-4): GAGVSQSPSNKVTEKGKDVELRCDPISGHTALYWYRQSLGQGLEFLIYFQGNSAPDKSGLPSDRFSAERTGGSVSTLTIQRTQQEDSAVYLCASSPQTGKGEKLFFGSGTQLSVL.

This chain links TRBV10-3 with TRBJ1-1, with TRBD1 identical over 8 bases. With 5 bases clipped from V and 4 bases from J, the junction kept 9 bases outside the gene matches. The germline V gene encodes CDR1 ENHRY and CDR2 SYGVKD. CDR3 length equals 15 residues. This CDR3 is CAISLPGTGRTEAFF. In DNA form, the CDR3 reads TGTGCCATCAGTTTACCAGGGACAGGCCGCACTGAAGCTTTCTTT.

At least ten counts were recorded for this clonotype. V and J are TRBV10-3 and TRBJ1-6; D is ambiguous. Germline V gene data show CDR1 as ENHRY and CDR2 as SYGVKD. The CDR3 totals 12 residues. Trimming cost V 3 bases and J 9 bases, with 6 bases left between them. The CDR3 spells CAISDYSSPLHF. The DNA for the CDR3 is TGTGCCATCAGTGATTACAGTTCACCCCTCCACTTT.

Notes on this clonotype: A much larger clone sits a single nucleotide away, making a read error possible. The V and J genes are TRBV11-2 and TRBJ1-5; D is unresolved. Germline-derived CDR1 and CDR2 are SGHAT and FQNNGV. The ends were cut back, 5 bases at V and 2 bases at J, with 13 bases in the middle. The CDR3 runs to 15 residues. The CDR3 DNA is TGTGCCAGCAGCATCCGGACGAACGGCAATCAGCCCCAGCATTTT. Translated: CASSIRTNGNQPQHF.

The CDR3 nucleotides read TGCAGCGTTCGTCAGGAGGGTGATGGTGGCTACACCTTC. Its translation is CSVRQEGDGGYTF. The chain is built from TRBV29-1 and TRBJ1-2; D call uncertain. CDR1 and CDR2 (germline): SQVTM, ANQGSEA. The CDR3 loop spans 13 amino acids. Between the trimmed V and J ends, which lost 5 bases and 7 bases, there was a span of 17 bases.

The chain uses TRBV6-5 and TRBJ1-6; D call uncertain. Trimming left V 0 bases short and J 0 bases short, with 15 bases between. The CDR3 loop spans 19 amino acids. Looked up from germline, CDR1 is MNHEY and CDR2 is SVGAGI. DNA of the CDR3: TGTGCCAGCAGTTACTCTTCCCCGGCGATTAGCTCCTATAATTCACCCCTCCACTTT. Amino acids: CASSYSSPAISSYNSPLHF.

This clonotype has only a few counts. This chain links TRBV7-6 with TRBJ1-1, with a tentative D call TRBD1 (6 bases). Germline V gene lookup returns CDR1 SGHVS and CDR2 FNYEAQ. The CDR3 runs 14 residues. V lost 3 bases to trimming and J lost 13 bases, with 21 bases between them. The CDR3 DNA reads TGTGCCAGCAGCTTGGGGGCCCGGGACGGGGGTTTTTTCTTT. This sequence encodes CASSLGARDGGFFF.

This clonotype was counted only a few times. J is TRBJ1-3 and V is TRBV12-3 or TRBV12-4; TRBD1 agrees at 7 bases. CDR3 length equals 16 residues. V lost 4 bases, J lost 4 bases, and 10 bases stayed unmatched. The CDR3 DNA reads as TGTGCCAGCAGTTCTGGGGACAGCCGATTAGGAAACACCATATATTTT. Protein product: CASSSGDSRLGNTIYF.

This clonotype was observed at least ten times. J is TRBJ2-2 and V is TRBV19; 9 nucleotides line up with TRBD1. The CDR3 contains 15 residues. V lost 2 bases to trimming and J lost 6 bases; unmatched junction nucleotides: 4. CDR1 and CDR2 from the germline V gene are LNHDA and SQIVND (reference sequence). The CDR3 loop is CASSITGGRAGELFF. The CDR3 DNA is TGTGCCAGTAGTATAACAGGGGGCCGCGCCGGGGAGCTGTTTTTT.

V gene TRBV6-5 combines with J gene TRBJ1-5; D perhaps matches TRBD1 (6 bases). The CDR3 runs 17 residues. The V and J ends lost 6 bases and 0 bases respectively, with 18 bases between them. Germline V gives CDR1 MNHEY, CDR2 SVGAGI. The chain's CDR3 is CASSPAGVGASNQPQHF. The CDR3 coding sequence is TGTGCCAGCAGCCCTGCGGGTGTGGGGGCTAGCAATCAGCCCCAGCATTTT.

This clonotype has only a few counts. The chain uses TRBV20-1 and TRBJ1-1; D not resolved. The length of the CDR3 is 15 residues. The V gene's germline CDR1 is DFQATT and CDR2 SNEGSKA (reference sequence). Deletions cut 3 bases from V and 1 base from J, with 15 bases between. CDR3 DNA sequence: TGCAGTGCTAGGCCCGGCGGCAGGACGAACACTGAAGCTTTCTTT. This sequence encodes CSARPGGRTNTEAFF.

This clonotype was picked up a small number of times. V and J are TRBV12-3 or TRBV12-4 and TRBJ1-1; 10 bases line up with TRBD1. V lost 4 bases and J lost 4; bases outside the gene matches: 9. The CDR3 runs 16 residues. CDR3 loop: CASSYGTGDESTEAFF. DNA of the CDR3: TGTGCCAGCAGTTACGGGACAGGGGACGAGAGCACTGAAGCTTTCTTT.

This clonotype was detected ten times or more. The V and J genes are TRBV9 and TRBJ2-5, with a weak D call TRBD2 (6 bases). Germline-derived CDR1 and CDR2 are SGDLS and YYNGEE. Trimming took 4 bases from V and 2 from J, leaving 15 bases between them. The CDR3 spans 15 residues. The CDR3 nucleotides are TGTGCCAGCAGCCTTAGATCCGGGACTCAAGAGACCCAGTACTTC. Protein: CASSLRSGTQETQYF.

This clonotype was counted ten times or more. The chain joins TRBV20-1 to TRBJ2-7; 11 bases line up with TRBD1. J lost 4 bases, V lost 7 bases, and 6 bases had no gene match. This CDR3 is built from 13 residues. CDR1 is DFQATT, CDR2 SNEGSKA, per germline (reference sequence). The DNA of the CDR3 is TGCAGTGTTAAGGGGGACAGGGGGTACGAGCAGTACTTC. It yields the protein CSVKGDRGYEQYF.

This clonotype was counted many times. The genes are TRBV13 and TRBJ2-5, with 10 bases identical to TRBD2. V lost 4 bases, J lost 9 bases, and 8 bases stayed unmatched. The CDR3 is made up of 14 amino acids. Per the germline V gene, CDR1 is PRHDT and CDR2 is FYEKMQ (reference sequence). The CDR3, as DNA: TGTGCCAGCAGCTCAGGACTAGCGGCGGGGGCCCAGTACTTC. Its translation: CASSSGLAAGAQYF. The full variable domain, in which reference TRBV13 and TRBJ2-5 provide the parts outside the CDR3, is AAGVIQSPRHLIKEKRETATLKCYPIPRHDTVYWYQQGPGQDPQFLISFYEKMQSDKGSIPDRFSAQQFSDYHSELNMSSLELGDSALYFCASSSGLAAGAQYFGPGTRLLVL.

Only one count was recorded for this clonotype. The J gene is TRBJ1-2, the V gene TRBV6-6; maybe TRBD1 (6 bases). This CDR3 contains 12 residues. Germline values: CDR1 MNHNY, CDR2 SVGAGI (reference sequence). V gave up 9 bases and J gave up 4 bases, with 12 bases separating them. CDR3 nucleotide sequence: TGTGCCAGTAAACAGGGATTCTATGGCTACACCTTC. Translation gives CASKQGFYGYTF.

In this sample, this clonotype turned up many times. The chain joins TRBV10-3 to TRBJ2-2; 10 bases align to TRBD1. In germline, CDR1 is ENHRY, CDR2 SYGVKD. After removal of 8 bases from V and 0 bases from J, the junction contained 3 bases not matched to a gene. The CDR3 length is 15 residues. CDR3 sequence (DNA): TGTGCCATCGGAGGGACAGGGGCGAACACCGGGGAGCTGTTTTTT. Its protein is CAIGGTGANTGELFF.

The chain carries TRBV28 and TRBJ1-5; a possible D gene is TRBD1 (6 bases). Germline V gene lookup returns CDR1 MDHEN and CDR2 SYDVKM. The V and J ends lost 4 bases and 5 bases respectively, with 9 bases between them. This CDR3 is built from 13 residues. CDR3 amino acids: CASSWDNDQPQHF. DNA for the CDR3: TGTGCCAGCAGTTGGGACAACGATCAGCCCCAGCATTTT.

This clonotype showed up many times. The J gene is TRBJ2-5, the V gene TRBV25-1, with 11 bases fitting TRBD2. Germline CDR1 reads MGHDK; CDR2 reads SYGVNS. The V segment lost 3 bases and the J segment 2 bases; nucleotides outside the gene matches: 11. The CDR3 spans 18 residues. CDR3 residues: CASSEGGASGGTQETQYF. Here the CDR3 DNA reads TGTGCCAGCAGTGAGGGCGGGGCTAGCGGGGGGACACAAGAGACCCAGTACTTC.

This clonotype was counted once. J is TRBJ2-5 and V is TRBV28; tentative D call: TRBD2 (5 bases). The CDR3 loop spans 16 amino acids. With 8 bases removed from V and 6 bases from J, the gap between germline ends came to 25 bases. The V gene's germline CDR1 is MDHEN and CDR2 SYDVKM. The CDR3 sequence: CASLGDVNGISKTQYF. The DNA for the CDR3 is TGTGCCAGCCTCGGAGACGTTAACGGGATTTCGAAGACCCAGTACTTC.